This T cell receptor (beta chain) was captured in a study of T cell responses to AZD1222 COVID-19 vaccine. Turning to the study itself: It was second doses at about 4 or about 12 weeks that were pooled. Study outcomes and limitations: Repertoires were collected only later (after the peak T cell response had occurred). Seropositivity was recorded at baseline in only a handful of AZD1222 recipients. A rise in Spike-specific TCR breadth and depth followed two AZD1222 doses.

Germline values: CDR1 WNHNN, CDR2 SYGVQD (reference sequence). Trimming removed 0 bases at V and 3 bases at J, with 6 bases between. This CDR3 contains 13 residues. The protocol was immunoSEQ multiplex PCR, while the TCRdb copy is restricted to in-frame clones and leaves out a portion. This table has over 120,000 clones, 80% to 95% appearing once. Of note for this clone: No antigen is known for it.

The clonotype originates from an adult in good health. This chain connects TRBV10-1 to TRBJ2-7, with D hard to call. Sequencing was performed on peripheral blood, taken on day 0 of AZD1222 vaccination. CDR3 sequence reads: CASSESPGYEQYF. The CDR3 DNA is TGCGCCAGCAGTGAGTCGCCGGGCTACGAGCAGTACTTC.